The entry below gives a single T cell receptor beta chain sequence along with its context. Assay used: immunoSEQ multiplex PCR; TCRdb lists only in-frame clones, some missing. The table has about 360,000 clones, 86% seen once; the top ten hold approximately 0.8%. This specimen belongs to a study of cytomegalovirus exposure and HLA in healthy donors. Germline V gene sequence: CDR1 MDHEN, CDR2 SYDVKM. This CDR3 is 15 amino acids long. Trimming removed 3 bases from V and 6 bases from J; junction bases left unmatched: 4. This clonotype was obtained from a woman aged 18-29 years in good health and CMV-seronegative. This chain joins TRBV28 and TRBJ2-3; 12 bases map to TRBD2. The sequenced sample consisted of PBMCs. CDR3 region: CASSLVTSGSDTQYF. CDR3 DNA sequence: TGTGCCAGCAGTTTGGTGACTAGCGGGAGTGATACGCAGTATTTT.